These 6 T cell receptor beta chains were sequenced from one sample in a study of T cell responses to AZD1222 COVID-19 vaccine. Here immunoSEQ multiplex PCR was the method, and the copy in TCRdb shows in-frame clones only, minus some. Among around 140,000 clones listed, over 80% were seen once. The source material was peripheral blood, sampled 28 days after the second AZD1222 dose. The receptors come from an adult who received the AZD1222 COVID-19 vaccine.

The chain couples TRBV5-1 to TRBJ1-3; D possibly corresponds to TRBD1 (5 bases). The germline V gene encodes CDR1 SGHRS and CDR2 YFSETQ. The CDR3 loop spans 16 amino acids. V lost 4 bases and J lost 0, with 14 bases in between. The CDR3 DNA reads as TGCGCCAGCAGCCCCGGGACGGACCTCTCTGGAAACACCATATATTTT. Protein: CASSPGTDLSGNTIYF.

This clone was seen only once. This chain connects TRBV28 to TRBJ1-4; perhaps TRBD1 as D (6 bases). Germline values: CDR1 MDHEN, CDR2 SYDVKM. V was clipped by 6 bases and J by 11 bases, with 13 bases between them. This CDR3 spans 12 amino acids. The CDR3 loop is CASSLDSPKLFF. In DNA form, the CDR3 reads TGTGCCAGCAGCTTGGACAGTCCGAAACTGTTTTTT.

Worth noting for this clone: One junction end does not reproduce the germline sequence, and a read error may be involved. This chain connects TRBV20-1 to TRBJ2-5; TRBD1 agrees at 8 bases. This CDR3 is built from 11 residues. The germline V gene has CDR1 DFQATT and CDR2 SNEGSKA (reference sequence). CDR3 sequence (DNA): TGCAGTGCTAGATGGACAGGGACCAAGTACTTC. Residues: CSARWTGTKYF.

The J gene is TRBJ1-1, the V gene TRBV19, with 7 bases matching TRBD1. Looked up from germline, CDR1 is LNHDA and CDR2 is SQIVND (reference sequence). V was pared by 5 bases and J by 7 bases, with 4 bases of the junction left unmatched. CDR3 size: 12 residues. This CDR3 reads CASSLYRGEAFF. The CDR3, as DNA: TGTGCCAGTAGTCTGTACAGGGGTGAAGCTTTCTTT.

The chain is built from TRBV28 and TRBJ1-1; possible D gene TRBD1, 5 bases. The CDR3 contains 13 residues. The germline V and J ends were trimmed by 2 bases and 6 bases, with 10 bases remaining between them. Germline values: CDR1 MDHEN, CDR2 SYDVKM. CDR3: CASSLGRAAEAFF. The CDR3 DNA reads TGTGCCAGCAGTTTAGGCAGGGCGGCTGAAGCTTTCTTT.

The CDR3 reads CASSFRYSTDTQYF. For the CDR3, the DNA is TGTGCCAGCAGTTTTCGGTACAGCACAGATACGCAGTATTTT. The V gene is TRBV27, the J gene TRBJ2-3; D gene ambiguous. The V and J ends lost 3 bases and 0 bases respectively, with 7 bases between them. The germline CDR1 and CDR2 sequences are MNHEY and SMNVEV (reference sequence). The CDR3 is made up of 14 amino acids.